A single T cell receptor (beta chain) is shown here with its context. Which antigen it targets is not known. The record has no base qualities; no much larger clone is one base away. Trimming costs V 5 bases and J 2 bases, and their ends lie 12 bases apart. The CDR3 covers 14 residues, taking in both the cysteine and the phenylalanine. Kept here is only the CDR3 DNA, which spans 42 bases and is read in frame from base 1. Sequences SEHNR (CDR1) and FQNEAQ (CDR2) are obtained from the germline V gene (reference sequence). Collaborating institutions collected whole blood in K2EDTA tubes following their own protocols. For TCRbeta analysis, collaborators shipped samples as frozen whole blood, isolated PBMCs, or DNA extracted from either of those sample types. TCRbeta CDR3 regions were amplified from genomic DNA by means of the immunoSEQ Assay, a bias-controlled multiplex PCR. In the source study's methods: The number of nucleated cells in each sample was estimated from the amplification of reference gene primers within the assay. To quantify the absolute abundance of each unique TCRbeta CDR3 rearrangement, sequence reads were collapsed and filtered. For each sample, productive Simpson clonality was calculated by taking the square root of Simpson's diversity index across productive rearrangements. In TCRdb, the immuneACCESS table is reduced to in-frame sequences with V and J assigned. These tables do not hold every clone; where another copy was compared, an unresolved V gene accounts for under half, and the others remain unexplained. That table supplies the V and J calls and clone size; D and trimming were determined from the DNA. For this sample the table gives about 290,000 clones, of which roughly 80% were detected only once. The top ten hold around 3.7% of the sample.

This sample is part of a study of blood T cell repertoires in COVID-19 (dated by TCRdb to the early 2020s). In the study overall: Samples covering the acute and convalescent phases of COVID-19 were provided by collaborators in the United States, Italy and Spain. Where available, HLA class I and class II types were taken from metadata supplied by the sample provider and were not determined by assay-based typing. The material from the prospective study consisted of cDNA or gDNA derived from T cells, B-cell-depleted T cells, or PBMCs. The samples were drawn from two sources: the first 160 participants of the ongoing ImmuneRACE study, and over 950 subjects contributed by 6 global collaborators. The repertoires were released in a freely available public database intended as a resource for research on the immune response to SARS-CoV-2. The dataset comprised deeply sampled blood TCRbeta repertoires from subjects exposed to, actively infected with, or recovered from COVID-19. Nearly every sample came with metadata listing a de-identified subject ID, COVID-19 status, age in years and sex. What the research found in general, with its limitations: The amount of clinical and demographic metadata varied by source and participant and was provided uncurated.

The sequence is built from TRBV7-9 and TRBJ1-2; there is no confident call for the D gene. The clonotype comes from a woman aged 45-60 years with active or convalescent COVID-19. The specimen sequenced was peripheral blood. The bases read TGTGCCAGCAGCCCAGCCGGGAAGAACTATGGCTACACCTTC. Its translation is CASSPAGKNYGYTF.